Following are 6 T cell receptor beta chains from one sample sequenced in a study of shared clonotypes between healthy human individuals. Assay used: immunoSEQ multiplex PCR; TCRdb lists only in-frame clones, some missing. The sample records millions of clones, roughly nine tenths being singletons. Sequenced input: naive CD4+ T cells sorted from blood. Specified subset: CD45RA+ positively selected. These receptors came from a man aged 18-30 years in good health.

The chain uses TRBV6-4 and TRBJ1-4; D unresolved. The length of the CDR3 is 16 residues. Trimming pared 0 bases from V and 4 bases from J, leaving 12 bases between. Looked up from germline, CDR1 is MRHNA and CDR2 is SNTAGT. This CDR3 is CASSDSRKTNNEKLFF. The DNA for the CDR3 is TGTGCCAGCAGTGACTCCAGGAAGACCAATAATGAAAAACTGTTTTTT.

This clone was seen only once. The CDR3 sequence is CASRSGFRETQYF. The CDR3, as DNA: TGTGCCAGCAGGTCGGGGTTCCGAGAGACCCAGTACTTC. The chain couples TRBV7-9 to TRBJ2-5; TRBD2 might be the D (5 bases). Germline V gene sequence: CDR1 SEHNR, CDR2 FQNEAQ (reference sequence). Trimming took off 6 bases at V and 4 bases at J, with 12 bases between the two ends. The length of the CDR3 is 13 residues.

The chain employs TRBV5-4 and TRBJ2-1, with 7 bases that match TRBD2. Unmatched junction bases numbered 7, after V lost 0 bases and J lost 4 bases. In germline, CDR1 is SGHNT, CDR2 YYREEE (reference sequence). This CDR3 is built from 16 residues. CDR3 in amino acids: CASSLAAGAVYNEQFF. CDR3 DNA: TGTGCCAGCAGCTTGGCGGCGGGAGCCGTATACAATGAGCAGTTCTTC.

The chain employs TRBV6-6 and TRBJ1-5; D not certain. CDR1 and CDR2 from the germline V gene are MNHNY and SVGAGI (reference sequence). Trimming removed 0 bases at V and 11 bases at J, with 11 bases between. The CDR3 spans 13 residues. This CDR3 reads CASSYSPSPAQHF. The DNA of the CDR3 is TGTGCCAGCAGTTACTCCCCATCCCCAGCCCAGCATTTT.

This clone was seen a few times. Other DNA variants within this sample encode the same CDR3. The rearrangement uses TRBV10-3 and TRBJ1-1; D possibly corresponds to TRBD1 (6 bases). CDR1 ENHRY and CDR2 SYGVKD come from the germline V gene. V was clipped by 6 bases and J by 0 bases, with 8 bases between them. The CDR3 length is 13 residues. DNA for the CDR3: TGTGCCATCAGGACAGGTCTGAACACTGAAGCTTTCTTT. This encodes CAIRTGLNTEAFF.

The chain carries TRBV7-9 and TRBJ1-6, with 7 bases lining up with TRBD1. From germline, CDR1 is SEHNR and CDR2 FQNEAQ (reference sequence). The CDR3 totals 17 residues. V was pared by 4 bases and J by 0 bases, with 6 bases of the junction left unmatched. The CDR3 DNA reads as TGTGCCAGCAGCTCCGGACAGGCAAGCTCCTATAATTCACCCCTCCACTTT. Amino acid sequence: CASSSGQASSYNSPLHF.